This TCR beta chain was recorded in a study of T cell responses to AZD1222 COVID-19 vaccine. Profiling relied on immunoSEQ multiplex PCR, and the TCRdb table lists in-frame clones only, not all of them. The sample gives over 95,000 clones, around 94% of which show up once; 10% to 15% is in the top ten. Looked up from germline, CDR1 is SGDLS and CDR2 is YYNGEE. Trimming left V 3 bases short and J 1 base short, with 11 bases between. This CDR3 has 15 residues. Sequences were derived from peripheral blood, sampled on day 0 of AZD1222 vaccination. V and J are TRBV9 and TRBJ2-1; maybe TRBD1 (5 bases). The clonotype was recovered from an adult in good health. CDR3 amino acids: CASSATGVSYNEQFF. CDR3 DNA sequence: TGTGCCAGCAGCGCTACAGGCGTTTCCTACAATGAGCAGTTCTTC.